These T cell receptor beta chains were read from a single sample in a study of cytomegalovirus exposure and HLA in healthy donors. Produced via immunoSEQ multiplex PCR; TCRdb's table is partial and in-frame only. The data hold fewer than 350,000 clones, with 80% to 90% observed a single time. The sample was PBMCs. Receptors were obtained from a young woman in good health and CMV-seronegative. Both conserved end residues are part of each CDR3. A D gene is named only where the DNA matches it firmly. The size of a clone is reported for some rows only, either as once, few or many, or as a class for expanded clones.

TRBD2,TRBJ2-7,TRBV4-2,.,TGTGCCAGCAGCCAAGGGGCGGCGGGGGGCAAGTCCTACGAGCAGTACTTC,CASSQGAAGGKSYEQYF
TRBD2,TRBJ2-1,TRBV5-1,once,TGCGCCAGCAGCTCTAGCGGGGCAGTTTCTTACAATGAGCAGTTCTTC,CASSSSGAVSYNEQFF
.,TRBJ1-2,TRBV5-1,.,TGCGCCAGCAGCGAACCCACCTACGATGGCTACACCTTC,CASSEPTYDGYTF
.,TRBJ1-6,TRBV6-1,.,TGTGCCAGCAACCCGGGGGTCTCCTATAATTCACCCCTCCACTTT,CASNPGVSYNSPLHF
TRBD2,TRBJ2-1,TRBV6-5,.,TGTGCCAGCAGCTCTACTAGCGGGGGATACAATGAGCAGTTCTTC,CASSSTSGGYNEQFF
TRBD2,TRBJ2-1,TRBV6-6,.,TGTGCCAGCAGTTATCCTAAGCGGGGGGCAAACAATGAGCAGTTCTTC,CASSYPKRGANNEQFF
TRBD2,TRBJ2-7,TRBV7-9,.,TGTTCCAGCAGCTTAGCGGGGAGACAGCAGTACTTC,CSSSLAGRQQYF
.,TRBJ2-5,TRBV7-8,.,TGTGCCAGCAGCCCATCAACAGGGAACCAAGAGACCCAGTACTTC,CASSPSTGNQETQYF
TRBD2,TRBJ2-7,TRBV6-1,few,TGTGCCAGCAGACGGGACTACGTACCAGACGAGCAGTACTTC,CASRRDYVPDEQYF
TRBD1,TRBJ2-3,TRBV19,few,TGTGCCAGTAGTACCTTGGACAGGGTCGTGACAGATACGCAGTATTTT,CASSTLDRVVTDTQYF
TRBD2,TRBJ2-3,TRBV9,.,TGTGCCAGCAGCGGCGGGGGGGCAACAGATACGCAGTATTTT,CASSGGGATDTQYF
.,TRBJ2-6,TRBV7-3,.,TGTGCCAGCAGCTTAAAGGGTCCTAGCGACTTCTCTGGGGCCAACGTCCTGACTTTC,CASSLKGPSDFSGANVLTF
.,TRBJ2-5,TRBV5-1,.,TGCGCCAGCAGCCCAGAACAAGAGACCCAGTACTTC,CASSPEQETQYF
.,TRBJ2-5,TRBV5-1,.,TGCGCCAGCAGCTTGATTGGGGTGACAGGCCAAGAGACCCAGTACTTC,CASSLIGVTGQETQYF
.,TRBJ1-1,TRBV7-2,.,TGTGCCAGCAGCTTAGAGGGGGATTCTCGAACAGCTTTCTTT,CASSLEGDSRTAFF
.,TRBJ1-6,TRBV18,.,TGTGCCAGCTCCGGGGATACTGTCTATAATTCACCCCTCCACTTT,CASSGDTVYNSPLHF
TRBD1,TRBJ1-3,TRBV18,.,TGTGCCAGCTCACCACCAGGGACAGGAGCCTCTGGAAACACCATATATTTT,CASSPPGTGASGNTIYF
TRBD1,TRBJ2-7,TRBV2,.,TGTGCCAGCAGTGGACAGGGGTTATACTACGAGCAGTACTTC,CASSGQGLYYEQYF
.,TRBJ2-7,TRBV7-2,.,TGTGCCAGCAGCTTAGGAAGTGCCAGCTCCTACGAGCAGTACTTC,CASSLGSASSYEQYF
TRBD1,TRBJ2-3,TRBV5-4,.,TGTGCCAGCATCCCAGGCGGGGACAGGGGGCAAGATACGCAGTATTTT,CASIPGGDRGQDTQYF
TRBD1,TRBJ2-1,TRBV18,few,TGTGCCAGCTCACAAGGGACAGGGGGAAGCAATGAGCAGTTCTTC,CASSQGTGGSNEQFF
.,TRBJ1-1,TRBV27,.,TGTGCCAGCAGTTTATCGCCAACAGGAGCCGGATACAGGGAAGCTTTCTTT,CASSLSPTGAGYREAFF
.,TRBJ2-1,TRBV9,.,TGTGCCAGCAGCGTAGTGCCTAACAATGAGCAGTTCTTC,CASSVVPNNEQFF
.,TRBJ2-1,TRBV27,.,TGTGCCAGCAGTCCCGGACAGAGCTCCTACAATGAGCAGTTCTTC,CASSPGQSSYNEQFF
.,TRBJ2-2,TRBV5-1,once,TGCGCCAGCAGCATTACAGGGGGGGCCGGGGAGCTGTTTTTT,CASSITGGAGELFF
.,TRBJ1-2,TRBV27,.,TGTGCCAGCAGTCGCCACGTCCAGAATAACTATGGCTACACCTTC,CASSRHVQNNYGYTF
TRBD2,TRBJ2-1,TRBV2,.,TGTGCCAGCAGTCCTAGCGGGGGGGCCCACAATGAGCAGTTCTTC,CASSPSGGAHNEQFF
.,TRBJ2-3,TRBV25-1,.,TGTGCCACCGAGAGGGGGGGATATTGGACAGATACGCAGTATTTT,CATERGGYWTDTQYF
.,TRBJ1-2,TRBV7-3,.,TGTGCCAGCAGCGCAGGCTCCCAGGCATATGGCTACACCTTC,CASSAGSQAYGYTF
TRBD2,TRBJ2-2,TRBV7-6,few,TGTGCCAGCAGCTTATTACGGGGGGGGTACACCGGGGAGCTGTTTTTT,CASSLLRGGYTGELFF
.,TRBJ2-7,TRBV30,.,TGTGCCTGGAGTGGTCCAGGGACTCTCTACGAGCAGTACTTC,CAWSGPGTLYEQYF
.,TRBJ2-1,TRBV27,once,TGTGCCAGCAGTTTCGCGAATGAGCAGTTCTTC,CASSFANEQFF
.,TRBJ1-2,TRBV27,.,TGTGCCAGCAGTCGTAGGGGTTATGGCTACACCTTC,CASSRRGYGYTF
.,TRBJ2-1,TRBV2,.,TGTGCCAGCAGTGAGGCCTCCTACAATGAGCAGTTCTTC,CASSEASYNEQFF
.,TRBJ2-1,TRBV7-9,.,TGTTCCAGCAGCTATAGCATCCCCAATGAGCAGTTCTTC,CSSSYSIPNEQFF
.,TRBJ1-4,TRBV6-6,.,TGTGCCAGCAGTTACAGGGGGAATGAAAAACTGTTTTTT,CASSYRGNEKLFF